This T cell receptor (beta chain) was identified in a study of CD8+CD57+ T cells in acquired aplastic anemia. Study-wide results and caveats: With respect to CD8+ Simpson's diversity, patients and controls did not differ significantly.

Both TCR beta VDJ combination and CDR3 sequence profiling were carried out. Genomic DNA was the template for this profiling. TCRdb itself ran the reads through MiXCR, one entry per CDR3 protein. The table includes 160,000 or so distinct CDR3 sequences, under 55% detected once. V was shortened by 10 bases and J by 6 bases, with 16 bases between the two germline ends. Germline V gene sequence: CDR1 SGHVS, CDR2 FQNEAQ. This CDR3 has 12 residues. Whoever was chosen for sequencing had shown CD8+CD57+ cell expansion by flow cytometry. This clonotype was seen a few times. Its antigen is not known. The material sequenced was sorted CD4+, CD8+, or CD8+CD57+ T cells (not recorded which) from PBMCs. The clonotype was recovered from a human donor with aplastic anemia. V gene TRBV7-8 combines with J gene TRBJ2-7; D ambiguous. In DNA form, the CDR3 reads TGTGCCATCAGTGAGAATCGCGGCGAGCAGTACTTC. It translates to CAISENRGEQYF.